This record covers a single T cell receptor (beta chain). Its target is unknown. This record belongs to a study of early T cells in non-severe SARS-CoV-2 infection. Study overall: Sequencing was performed on bulk RNA from unsorted whole blood, leaving chains unpaired.

Study observations and caveats: Clonotype matching in VDJdb favored anti-spike CD8 responses and did not capture private and CD4 specificities.

The TCR library protocol was used to attach unique molecular identifiers. These identifiers were attached to individual cDNA molecules. MiXCR was run by TCRdb on the 5' RACE reads, yielding one entry per CDR3 protein. Here the sample spans some 120,000 distinct CDR3 sequences, 15% being singletons. Germline CDR1 is SGHVS and CDR2 is FQNEAQ. There are 15 residues in the CDR3. Trimming removed 5 bases from V and 5 bases from J; junction bases left unmatched: 8. The source of this sequence is an adult who was a healthcare worker with PCR-confirmed SARS-CoV-2 infection or an uninfected control (not recorded which). The gene calls are TRBV7-8 and TRBJ2-2, with 7 bases that match TRBD2. Sequencing was carried out using whole blood. For the CDR3, the DNA is TGTGCCAGCAGCACCGGGGGGATGAAGACCGGGGAGCTGTTTTTT. It translates to CASSTGGMKTGELFF.